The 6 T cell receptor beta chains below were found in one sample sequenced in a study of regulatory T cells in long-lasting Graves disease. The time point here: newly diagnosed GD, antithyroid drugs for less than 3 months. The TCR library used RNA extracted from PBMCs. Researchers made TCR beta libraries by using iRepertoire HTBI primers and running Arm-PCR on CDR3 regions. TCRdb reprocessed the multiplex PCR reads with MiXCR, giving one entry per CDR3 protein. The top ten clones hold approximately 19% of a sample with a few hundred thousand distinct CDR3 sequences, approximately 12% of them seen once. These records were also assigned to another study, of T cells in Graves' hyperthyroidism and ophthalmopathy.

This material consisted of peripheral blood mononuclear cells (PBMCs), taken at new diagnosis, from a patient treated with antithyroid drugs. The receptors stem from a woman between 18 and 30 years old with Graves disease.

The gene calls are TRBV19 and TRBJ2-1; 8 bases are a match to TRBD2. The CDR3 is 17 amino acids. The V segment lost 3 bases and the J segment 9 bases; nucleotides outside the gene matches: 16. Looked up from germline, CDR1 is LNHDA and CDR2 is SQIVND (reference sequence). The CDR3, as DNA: TGTGCCAGTAGTATCCTAAGGCGGGAGGACCTCGTGGGTGAGCAGTTCTTC. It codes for CASSILRREDLVGEQFF. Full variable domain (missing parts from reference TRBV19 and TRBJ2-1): DGGITQSPKYLFRKEGQNVTLSCEQNLNHDAMYWYRQDPGQGLRLIYYSQIVNDFQKGDIAEGYSVSREKKESFPLTVTSAQKNPTAFYLCASSILRREDLVGEQFFGPGTRLTVL.

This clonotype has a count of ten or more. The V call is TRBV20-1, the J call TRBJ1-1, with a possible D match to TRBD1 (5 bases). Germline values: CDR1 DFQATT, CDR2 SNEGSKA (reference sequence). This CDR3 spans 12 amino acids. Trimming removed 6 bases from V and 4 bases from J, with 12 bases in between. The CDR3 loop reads CSAGRDGTEAFF. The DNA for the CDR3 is TGCAGTGCGGGCAGGGATGGCACTGAAGCTTTCTTT.

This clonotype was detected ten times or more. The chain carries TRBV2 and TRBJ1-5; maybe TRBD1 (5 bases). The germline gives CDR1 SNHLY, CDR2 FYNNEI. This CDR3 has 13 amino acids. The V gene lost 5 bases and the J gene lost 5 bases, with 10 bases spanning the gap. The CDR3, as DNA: TGTGCCAGCAGTCCCGGGGCTTATCAGCCCCAGCATTTT. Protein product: CASSPGAYQPQHF.

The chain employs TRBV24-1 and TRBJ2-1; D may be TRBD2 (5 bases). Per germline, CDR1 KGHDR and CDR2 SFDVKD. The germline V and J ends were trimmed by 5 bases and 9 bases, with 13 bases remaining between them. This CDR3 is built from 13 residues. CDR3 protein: CATSGGSISEQFF. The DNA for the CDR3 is TGTGCCACCAGTGGCGGGTCCATTTCTGAGCAGTTCTTC.

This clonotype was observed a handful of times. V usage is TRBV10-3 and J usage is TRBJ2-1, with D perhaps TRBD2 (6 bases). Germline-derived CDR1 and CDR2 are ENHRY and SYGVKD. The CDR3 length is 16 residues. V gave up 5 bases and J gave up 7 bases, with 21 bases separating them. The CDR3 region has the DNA TGTGCCATCAGTCGTTCCGGAGGGGTACCCGAGAATGAGCAGTTCTTC. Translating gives CAISRSGGVPENEQFF.

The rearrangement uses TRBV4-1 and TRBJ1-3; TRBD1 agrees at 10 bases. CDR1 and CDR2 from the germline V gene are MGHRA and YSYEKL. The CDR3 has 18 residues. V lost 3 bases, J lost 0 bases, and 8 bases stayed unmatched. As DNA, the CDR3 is TGCGCCAGCAGCCATCTCGGGACAGGGGCCTTCTCTGGAAACACCATATATTTT. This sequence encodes CASSHLGTGAFSGNTIYF.